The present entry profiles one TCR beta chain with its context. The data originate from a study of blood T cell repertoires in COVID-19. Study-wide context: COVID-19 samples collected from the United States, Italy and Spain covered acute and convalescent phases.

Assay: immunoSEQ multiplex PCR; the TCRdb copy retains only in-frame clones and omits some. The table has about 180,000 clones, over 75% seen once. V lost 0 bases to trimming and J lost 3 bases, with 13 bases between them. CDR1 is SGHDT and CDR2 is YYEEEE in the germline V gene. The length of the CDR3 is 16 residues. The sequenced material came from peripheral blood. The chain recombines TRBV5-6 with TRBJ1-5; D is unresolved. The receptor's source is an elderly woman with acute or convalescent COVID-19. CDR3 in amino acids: CASSLAVGAFNQPQHF. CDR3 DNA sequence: TGTGCCAGCAGCTTGGCGGTGGGCGCTTTCAATCAGCCCCAGCATTTT.